The rows below give T cell receptor beta chains drawn from one sample of a study of cytomegalovirus exposure and HLA in healthy donors. The method was immunoSEQ multiplex PCR; TCRdb's version includes in-frame clones alone and lacks a portion of them. The sample has approximately 100,000 clones; about 81% are singletons. The specimen sequenced was PBMCs. These receptors were collected from a middle-aged man in good health and CMV-seronegative. Each CDR3 is given without its conserved first and last residue. The D gene is left open where the match is weak.

V: TRBV15
J: TRBJ1-2
D: TRBD1
CDR3: ATSRGDGTGVGYGYT

V: TRBV7-9
J: TRBJ2-2
D: TRBD1
CDR3: SSSFQGDVDTGELF

V: TRBV5-1
J: TRBJ1-1
D: NA
CDR3: ASSLLSIGISLNTEAF

V: TRBV2
J: TRBJ2-2
D: TRBD2
CDR3: ASSGMDSGPNTGELF

V: TRBV2
J: TRBJ1-5
D: TRBD1
CDR3: ASSEASRQGHQPQH

V: TRBV6-1
J: TRBJ2-1
D: NA
CDR3: ASSEALRFSF

V: TRBV2
J: TRBJ1-4
D: NA
CDR3: ASEGASVYEKLF

V: TRBV15
J: TRBJ2-7
D: NA
CDR3: ATSRDQSYEQY

V: TRBV7-9
J: TRBJ2-5
D: NA
CDR3: ASSLRGQETQY

V: TRBV6-5
J: TRBJ1-1
D: TRBD1
CDR3: ASIRDGQAPGGAF

V: TRBV5-5
J: TRBJ1-1
D: TRBD1
CDR3: ASSYLQQGANTEAF

V: TRBV27
J: TRBJ2-4
D: TRBD2
CDR3: ASISGGPGNIQY

V: TRBV5-1
J: TRBJ2-7
D: TRBD1
CDR3: ASSWWGTGSYEQY

V: TRBV9
J: TRBJ1-5
D: NA
CDR3: ASSVEPGNQPQH

V: TRBV28
J: TRBJ2-7
D: NA
CDR3: ASSSIYEQY